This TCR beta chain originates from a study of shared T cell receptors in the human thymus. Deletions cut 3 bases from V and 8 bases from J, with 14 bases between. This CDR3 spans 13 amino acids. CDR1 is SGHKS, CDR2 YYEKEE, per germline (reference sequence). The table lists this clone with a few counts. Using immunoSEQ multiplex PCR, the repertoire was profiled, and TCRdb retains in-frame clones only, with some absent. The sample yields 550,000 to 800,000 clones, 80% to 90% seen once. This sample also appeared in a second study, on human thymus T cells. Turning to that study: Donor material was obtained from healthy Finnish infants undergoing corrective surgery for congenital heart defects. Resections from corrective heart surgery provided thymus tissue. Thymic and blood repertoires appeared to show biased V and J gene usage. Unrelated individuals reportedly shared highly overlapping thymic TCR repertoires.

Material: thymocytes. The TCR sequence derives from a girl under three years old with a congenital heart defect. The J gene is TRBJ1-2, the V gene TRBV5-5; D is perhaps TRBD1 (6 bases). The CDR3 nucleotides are TGTGCCAGCAGCTGCCGACCAGGGGACGGCTACACCTTC. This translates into CASSCRPGDGYTF.